One and the same sample provided the 27 T cell receptor beta chains below, sequenced in a study of T cell clonotyping in hematopoietic cell transplantation. Generated by immunoSEQ multiplex PCR, the TCRdb table keeps only in-frame clones and is missing some. The profile shows fewer than 100,000 clones, 90% to 97% of them singletons. Documented time point: recipient sample about 28 days before transplant, after cytoreduction. This specimen consisted of peripheral blood mononuclear cells, obtained before stem cell transplant. Receptors originate from a woman in her forties or fifties with acute myeloid leukemia. Some clones in this sample may be carry-over from other donors' samples.

The V and J genes are TRBV25-1 and TRBJ2-7, with TRBD1 matching 9 bases. Germline CDR1 and CDR2: MGHDK and SYGVNS. The length of the CDR3 is 15 residues. V was pared by 3 bases and J by 2 bases, with 5 bases of the junction left unmatched. CDR3 in amino acids: CASSDPTGGTYEQYF. In nucleotides, the CDR3 is TGTGCCAGCAGTGATCCTACAGGGGGCACCTACGAGCAGTACTTC.

The chain links TRBV9 to TRBJ1-1; weak D call: TRBD1 (5 bases). The CDR3 is 15 amino acids. The germline V gene encodes CDR1 SGDLS and CDR2 YYNGEE. The ends were cut back, 4 bases at V and 1 base at J, with 14 bases in the middle. CDR3 sequence (DNA): TGTGCCAGCAGCTTTAGACAGACGCCGAACACTGAAGCTTTCTTT. Translated: CASSFRQTPNTEAFF.

V gene TRBV7-2 combines with J gene TRBJ2-5; D ambiguous. Germline V gives CDR1 SGHTA, CDR2 FQGNSA. The CDR3 length is 15 residues. Trimming removed 5 bases from V and 5 bases from J, with 18 bases in between. The DNA for the CDR3 is TGTGCCAGCAGCACCCTAGACTTTAGATGGGAGACCCAGTACTTC. It yields the protein CASSTLDFRWETQYF.

The chain recombines TRBV5-1 with TRBJ2-7; 9 nucleotides agree with TRBD1. The germline gives CDR1 SGHRS, CDR2 YFSETQ. This CDR3 is built from 15 residues. The V gene end was trimmed by 1 base and the J gene end by 0 bases; junction bases not matched to a gene: 2. This CDR3 is CASSLTGQGSYEQYF. The CDR3 DNA is TGCGCCAGCAGCTTGACGGGACAGGGCTCCTACGAGCAGTACTTC.

The chain combines TRBV7-2 with TRBJ2-2; 12 bases map to TRBD2. Trimming removed 5 bases from V and 0 bases from J; junction bases left unmatched: 4. Germline V CDR1 and CDR2: SGHTA, FQGNSA. The CDR3 totals 17 residues. Written as DNA, the CDR3 is TGTGCCAGCAGCCGCACTAGCGGGGGGACGAACACCGGGGAGCTGTTTTTT. Amino acids: CASSRTSGGTNTGELFF. Looking up the rest from reference TRBV7-2 and TRBJ2-2 gives the full variable domain: GAGVSQSPSNKVTEKGKDVELRCDPISGHTALYWYRQSLGQGLEFLIYFQGNSAPDKSGLPSDRFSAERTGGSVSTLTIQRTQQEDSAVYLCASSRTSGGTNTGELFFGEGSRLTVL.

J is TRBJ2-1 and V is TRBV27, with 7 bases fitting TRBD2. With V trimmed by 11 bases and J by 0 bases, 10 bases remained unmatched. The CDR3 is 15 residues long. Germline CDR1 is MNHEY and CDR2 is SMNVEV (reference sequence). The CDR3 DNA reads as TGTGCCGCGCAGGCAGCGGGAAGCTCCTACAATGAGCAGTTCTTC. It encodes CAAQAAGSSYNEQFF.

The count of this clone is one. The V and J genes are TRBV30 and TRBJ2-4; the match to TRBD2 covers 7 bases. V was pared by 8 bases and J by 8 bases, with 12 bases of the junction left unmatched. Looked up from germline, CDR1 is GTSNPN and CDR2 is SVGIG (reference sequence). The CDR3 spans 13 residues. As DNA, the CDR3 is TGTGCCGGTTCGACTAGCTCCGTGGACATTCAGTACTTC. Amino acid sequence: CAGSTSSVDIQYF.

The chain combines TRBV6-6 with TRBJ2-7; 10 bases are shared with TRBD1. Per germline, CDR1 MNHNY and CDR2 SVGAGI (reference sequence). Unmatched junction bases numbered 3, after V lost 2 bases and J lost 2 bases. The CDR3 runs to 15 residues. The CDR3 region is CASSYPGQGAYEQYF. The DNA for the CDR3 is TGTGCCAGCAGTTACCCCGGACAGGGGGCCTACGAGCAGTACTTC.

This rearrangement joins TRBV2 to TRBJ1-2; D call uncertain. The V gene lost 7 bases and the J gene lost 8 bases, with 20 bases spanning the gap. Germline CDR1 reads SNHLY; CDR2 reads FYNNEI. The CDR3 is made up of 14 amino acids. The CDR3 nucleotides are TGTGCCAGCACTGTCTCGGGATTCGGAGGGGGCTACACCTTC. Its translation: CASTVSGFGGGYTF.

The sample holds one count of this clone. This chain connects TRBV15 to TRBJ2-7, with D hard to call. Trimming removed 0 bases from V and 4 bases from J, with 7 bases in between. CDR1 is LNHNV, CDR2 YYDKDF, per germline (reference sequence). The CDR3 is 13 amino acids. CDR3 loop: CATSRDRGYEQYF. DNA for the CDR3: TGTGCCACCAGCAGAGATCGCGGTTACGAGCAGTACTTC.

The chain has TRBV5-1 and TRBJ2-7; 10 positions match TRBD1. The CDR3 consists of 15 residues. The V gene end was trimmed by 1 base and the J gene end by 6 bases; junction bases not matched to a gene: 7. Germline V lookup: CDR1 SGHRS, CDR2 YFSETQ. This CDR3 reads CASSLRQGAGGEQYF. CDR3 nucleotide sequence: TGCGCCAGCAGCTTGCGACAGGGGGCTGGTGGCGAGCAGTACTTC.

V and J are TRBV21-1 and TRBJ2-7; the D call of TRBD2 is as the table states it, not checked on the DNA. TRBV21-1 is an annotated pseudogene. The CDR3 length is 15 residues. The CDR3 reads CASSKAYPSRYEQYF. The CDR3, as DNA: TGTGCCAGCAGCAAAGCTTACCCCTCGCGATACGAGCAGTACTTC.

This chain uses TRBV9 with TRBJ2-7, with 8 bases fitting TRBD1. Trimming took 4 bases from V and 0 from J; bases not matched to a gene: 9. The CDR3 is 16 amino acids. Germline V lookup: CDR1 SGDLS, CDR2 YYNGEE. CDR3 coding DNA: TGTGCCAGCAGCACCCAGACAGGGGTGAGCTCCTACGAGCAGTACTTC. Amino acids: CASSTQTGVSSYEQYF.

V usage is TRBV30 and J usage is TRBJ1-5; 8 bases line up with TRBD1. Germline V CDR1 and CDR2: GTSNPN, SVGIG (reference sequence). This CDR3 contains 13 residues. Trimming at V came to 5 bases and at J to 5 bases, leaving 5 bases not matched to a gene. Here the CDR3 reads CAWGQGADQPQHF. DNA of the CDR3: TGTGCCTGGGGACAGGGAGCAGATCAGCCCCAGCATTTT. Together with reference TRBV30 and TRBJ1-5, the CDR3 gives the full variable domain: SQTIHQWPATLVQPVGSPLSLECTVEGTSNPNLYWYRQAAGRGLQLLFYSVGIGQISSEVPQNLSASRPQDRQFILSSKKLLLSDSGFYLCAWGQGADQPQHFGDGTRLSIL.

This clone was seen a single time. This sequence joins TRBV6-1 and TRBJ2-6, with D tentatively TRBD1 (6 bases). With 6 bases removed from V and 4 bases from J, the gap between germline ends came to 13 bases. This CDR3 region has 15 residues. Germline CDR1 reads MNHNS; CDR2 reads SASEGT. The CDR3 region is CASSRGGAGANVLTF. CDR3 bases: TGTGCCAGCAGCCGAGGGGGAGCAGGGGCCAACGTCCTGACTTTC.

V usage is TRBV6-5 and J usage is TRBJ2-7, with TRBD1 matching over 7 bases. J lost 3 bases, V lost 5 bases, and 10 bases had no gene match. CDR1 MNHEY and CDR2 SVGAGI come from the germline V gene. CDR3 length: 15 residues. CDR3 region: CASSKGGVAHYEQYF. The CDR3 DNA reads TGTGCCAGCAGTAAAGGGGGCGTTGCGCACTACGAGCAGTACTTC.

The chain couples TRBV5-5 to TRBJ2-2; D not resolved. CDR3 length: 15 amino acids. Germline V CDR1 and CDR2: SGHKS, YYEKEE (reference sequence). Deletions cut 1 base from V and 0 bases from J, with 7 bases between. CDR3 DNA: TGTGCCAGCAGCTTGACCATGGCGAACACCGGGGAGCTGTTTTTT. Its translation: CASSLTMANTGELFF.

The genes are TRBV6-5 and TRBJ1-1; D remains ambiguous. The length of the CDR3 is 15 residues. The V end lost 0 bases, the J end lost 2 bases, and 10 bases lay between the germline ends. Germline V gene data show CDR1 as MNHEY and CDR2 as SVGAGI. The CDR3 coding sequence is TGTGCCAGCAGTTACTCGGAACGGACTAACACTGAAGCTTTCTTT. Translated: CASSYSERTNTEAFF.

V gene TRBV20-1 combines with J gene TRBJ2-7; no clear D gene. Germline V gene lookup returns CDR1 DFQATT and CDR2 SNEGSKA (reference sequence). The CDR3 loop spans 11 amino acids. V was cut by 4 bases and J by 7 bases, with 11 bases left in between. As DNA, the CDR3 is TGCAGTGCTACCGCCCCCAGGGAGCAGTACTTC. Its translation is CSATAPREQYF.

This chain connects TRBV6-6 to TRBJ1-4; 9 bases match TRBD1. V gave up 5 bases and J gave up 8 bases; unmatched junction bases: 6. Germline V gene lookup returns CDR1 MNHNY and CDR2 SVGAGI (reference sequence). The CDR3 runs to 14 residues. The CDR3 DNA sequence: TGTGCCAGCAGTGGGGACAGGGTCGGGGAAAAACTGTTTTTT. Amino acids: CASSGDRVGEKLFF.

This clone was recorded once. The V gene is TRBV5-1, the J gene TRBJ1-2, with a weak D call TRBD1 (5 bases). This CDR3 contains 14 residues. CDR1 is SGHRS, CDR2 YFSETQ, per germline. Between the trimmed V and J ends, which lost 0 bases and 8 bases, there was a span of 14 bases. The DNA of the CDR3 is TGCGCCAGCAGCTTGGCCGGGGCTCGGGAGGGCTACACCTTC. It specifies CASSLAGAREGYTF.

V gene TRBV5-6 combines with J gene TRBJ2-7, with D perhaps TRBD1 (6 bases). CDR3 length: 13 amino acids. CDR1 SGHDT and CDR2 YYEEEE come from the germline V gene. Trimming left V 3 bases short and J 3 bases short, with 10 bases between. The CDR3 nucleotides read TGTGCCAGCAGCTCCGGACAGTACTACGAGCAGTACTTC. Protein sequence: CASSSGQYYEQYF.

V usage is TRBV13 and J usage is TRBJ1-5; D is uncertain. Germline CDR1 and CDR2: PRHDT and FYEKMQ (reference sequence). The CDR3 length is 15 residues. Trimming stripped 3 bases from V and 1 base from J, with 10 bases between. CDR3 in amino acids: CASSFGIGSNQPQHF. The CDR3 coding sequence is TGTGCCAGCAGCTTTGGTATTGGGAGCAATCAGCCCCAGCATTTT.

The V and J genes are TRBV10-1 and TRBJ1-5; D is perhaps TRBD1 (6 bases). Trimming left V 5 bases short and J 3 bases short, with 8 bases between. CDR1 and CDR2 (germline): WNHNN, SYGVQD (reference sequence). The CDR3 is 13 amino acids. The CDR3 spells CASSTGLNQPQHF. The CDR3 nucleotides read TGCGCCAGCAGTACAGGGCTCAATCAGCCCCAGCATTTT.

The rearrangement joins TRBV6-5 to TRBJ1-2; maybe TRBD1 (6 bases). The germline V gene has CDR1 MNHEY and CDR2 SVGAGI. This CDR3 has 13 amino acids. The V gene lost 8 bases and the J gene lost 6 bases, with 16 bases spanning the gap. CDR3: CASRGGRENGYTF. The CDR3 DNA follows: TGTGCCAGCCGCGGGGGGCGGGAGAATGGCTACACCTTC.

The V call is TRBV7-2, the J call TRBJ2-2, with TRBD2 matching over 7 bases. This CDR3 is built from 16 residues. CDR1 and CDR2 (germline): SGHTA, FQGNSA. Losses at the gene ends were 1 base for V and 5 bases for J; bases not matched to a gene: 7. The CDR3 DNA follows: TGTGCCAGCAGCTTAGGATTAGCGGGCGGGACCGGGGAGCTGTTTTTT. Its protein is CASSLGLAGGTGELFF.

This clone has only a few counts. Written as DNA, the CDR3 is TGTGCCAGCAGCTTAGAATTGGGCTATGGCTACACCTTC. This encodes CASSLELGYGYTF. This chain uses TRBV11-2 with TRBJ1-2; D is undetermined. The CDR3 runs to 13 residues. The V and J ends lost 0 bases and 4 bases respectively, with 6 bases between them. The V gene's germline CDR1 is SGHAT and CDR2 FQNNGV.